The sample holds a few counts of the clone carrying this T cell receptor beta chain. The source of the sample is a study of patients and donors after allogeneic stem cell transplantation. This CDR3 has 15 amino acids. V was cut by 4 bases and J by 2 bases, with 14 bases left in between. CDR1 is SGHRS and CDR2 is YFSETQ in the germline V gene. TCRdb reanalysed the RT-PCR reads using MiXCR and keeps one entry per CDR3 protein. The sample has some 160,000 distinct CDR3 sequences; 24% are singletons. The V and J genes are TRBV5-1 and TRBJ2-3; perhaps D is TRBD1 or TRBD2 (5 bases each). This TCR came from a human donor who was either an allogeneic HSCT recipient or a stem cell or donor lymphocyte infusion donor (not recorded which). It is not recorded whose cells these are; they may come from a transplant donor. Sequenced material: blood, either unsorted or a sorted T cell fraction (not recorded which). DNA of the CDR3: TGCGCCAGCAGCGACGGGACCGAGTACACAGATACGCAGTATTTT. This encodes CASSDGTEYTDTQYF.